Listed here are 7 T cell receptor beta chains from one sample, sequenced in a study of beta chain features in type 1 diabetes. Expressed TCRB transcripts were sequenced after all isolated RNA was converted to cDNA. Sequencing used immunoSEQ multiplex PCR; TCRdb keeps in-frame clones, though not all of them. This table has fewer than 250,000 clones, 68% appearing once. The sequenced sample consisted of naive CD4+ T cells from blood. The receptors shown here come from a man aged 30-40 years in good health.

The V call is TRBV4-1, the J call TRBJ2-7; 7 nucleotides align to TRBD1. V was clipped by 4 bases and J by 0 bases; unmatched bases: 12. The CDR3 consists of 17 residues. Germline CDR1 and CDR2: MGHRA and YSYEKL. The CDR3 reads CASSPPVRGQPSYEQYF. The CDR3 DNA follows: TGCGCCAGCAGCCCGCCAGTGAGGGGACAGCCCTCCTACGAGCAGTACTTC.

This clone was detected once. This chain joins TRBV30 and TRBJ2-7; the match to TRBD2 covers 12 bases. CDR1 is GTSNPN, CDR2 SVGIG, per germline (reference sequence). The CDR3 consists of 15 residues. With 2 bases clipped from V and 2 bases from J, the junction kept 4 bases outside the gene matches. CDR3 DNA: TGTGCCTGGAGTCCCCGACTAGCGGGGGCCTACGAGCAGTACTTC. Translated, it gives CAWSPRLAGAYEQYF.

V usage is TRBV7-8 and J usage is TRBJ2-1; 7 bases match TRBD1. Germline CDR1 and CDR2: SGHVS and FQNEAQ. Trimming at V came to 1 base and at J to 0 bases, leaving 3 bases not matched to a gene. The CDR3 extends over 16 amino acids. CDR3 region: CASSLGQGSSYNEQFF. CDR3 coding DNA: TGTGCCAGCAGCTTAGGACAGGGTAGCTCCTACAATGAGCAGTTCTTC. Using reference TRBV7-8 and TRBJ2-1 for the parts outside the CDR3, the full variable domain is GAGVSQSPRYKVAKRGQDVALRCDPISGHVSLFWYQQALGQGPEFLTYFQNEAQLDKSGLPSDRFFAERPEGSVSTLKIQRTQQEDSAVYLCASSLGQGSSYNEQFFGPGTRLTVL.

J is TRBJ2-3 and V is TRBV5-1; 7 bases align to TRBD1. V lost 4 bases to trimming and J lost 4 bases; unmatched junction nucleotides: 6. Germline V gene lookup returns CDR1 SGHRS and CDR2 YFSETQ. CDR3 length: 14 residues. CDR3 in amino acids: CASSEGQFADTQYF. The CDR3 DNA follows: TGCGCCAGCAGCGAGGGACAGTTTGCAGATACGCAGTATTTT.

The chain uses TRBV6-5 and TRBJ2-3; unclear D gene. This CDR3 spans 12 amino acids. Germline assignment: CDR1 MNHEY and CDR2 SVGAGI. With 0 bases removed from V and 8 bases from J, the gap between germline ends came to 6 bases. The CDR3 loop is CASSYSHGTQYF. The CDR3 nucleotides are TGTGCCAGCAGTTACTCACATGGTACGCAGTATTTT.

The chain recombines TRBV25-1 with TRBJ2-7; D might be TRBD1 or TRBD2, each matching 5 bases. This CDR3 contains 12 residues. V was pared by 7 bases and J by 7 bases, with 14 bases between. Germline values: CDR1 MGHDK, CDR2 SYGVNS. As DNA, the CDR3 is TGTGCCAGCACAGGGAGCCTATGGGAGCAGTACTTC. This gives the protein CASTGSLWEQYF.

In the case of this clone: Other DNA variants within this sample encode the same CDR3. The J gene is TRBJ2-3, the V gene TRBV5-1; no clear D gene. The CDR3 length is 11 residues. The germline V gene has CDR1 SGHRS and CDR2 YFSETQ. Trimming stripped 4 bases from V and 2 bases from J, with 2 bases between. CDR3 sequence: CASSTTDTQYF. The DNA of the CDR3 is TGCGCCAGCAGCACCACAGATACGCAGTATTTT.